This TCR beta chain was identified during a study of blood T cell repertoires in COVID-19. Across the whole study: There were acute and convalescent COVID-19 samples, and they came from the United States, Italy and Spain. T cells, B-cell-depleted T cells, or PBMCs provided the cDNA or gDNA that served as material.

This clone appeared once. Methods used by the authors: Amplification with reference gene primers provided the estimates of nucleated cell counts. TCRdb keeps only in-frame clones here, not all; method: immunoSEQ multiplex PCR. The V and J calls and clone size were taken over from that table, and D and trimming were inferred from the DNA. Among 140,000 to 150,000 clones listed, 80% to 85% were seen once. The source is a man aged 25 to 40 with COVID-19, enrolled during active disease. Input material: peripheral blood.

The CDR3 DNA follows: TGTGCCAGCACGGGAGCCACCTTTTACGAGCAGTACTTC. Its translation: CASTGATFYEQYF. The rearrangement joins TRBV2 to TRBJ2-7; perhaps TRBD2 as D (6 bases). Trimming left V 7 bases short and J 4 bases short, with 14 bases between. Germline assignment: CDR1 SNHLY and CDR2 FYNNEI. This CDR3 spans 13 amino acids. Looking up the rest from reference TRBV2 and TRBJ2-7 gives the full variable domain: EPEVTQTPSHQVTQMGQEVILRCVPISNHLYFYWYRQILGQKVEFLVSFYNNEISEKSEIFDDQFSVERPDGSNFTLKIRSTKLEDSAMYFCASTGATFYEQYFGPGTRLTVT.